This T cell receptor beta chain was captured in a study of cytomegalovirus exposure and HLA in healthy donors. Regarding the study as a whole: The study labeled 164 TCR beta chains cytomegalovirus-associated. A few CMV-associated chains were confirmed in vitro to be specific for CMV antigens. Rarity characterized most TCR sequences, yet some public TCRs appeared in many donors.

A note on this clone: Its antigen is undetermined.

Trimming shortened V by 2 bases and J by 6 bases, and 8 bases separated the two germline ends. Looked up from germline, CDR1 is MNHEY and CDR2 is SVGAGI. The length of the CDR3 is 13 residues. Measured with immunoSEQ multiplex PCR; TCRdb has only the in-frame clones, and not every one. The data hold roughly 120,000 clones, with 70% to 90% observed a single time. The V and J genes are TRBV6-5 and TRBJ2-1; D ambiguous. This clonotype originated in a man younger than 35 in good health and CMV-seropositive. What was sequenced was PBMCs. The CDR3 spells CASSYRHGNEQFF. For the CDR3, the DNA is TGTGCCAGCAGTTACCGACACGGCAATGAGCAGTTCTTC.